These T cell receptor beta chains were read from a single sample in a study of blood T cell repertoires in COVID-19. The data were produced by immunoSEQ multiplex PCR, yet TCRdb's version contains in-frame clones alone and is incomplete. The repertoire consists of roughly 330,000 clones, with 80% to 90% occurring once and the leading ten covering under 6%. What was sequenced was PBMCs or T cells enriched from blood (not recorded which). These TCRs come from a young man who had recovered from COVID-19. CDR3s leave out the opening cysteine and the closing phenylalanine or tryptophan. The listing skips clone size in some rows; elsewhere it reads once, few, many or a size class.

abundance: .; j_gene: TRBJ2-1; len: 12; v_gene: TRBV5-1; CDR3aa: ASSLEWQYNEQF
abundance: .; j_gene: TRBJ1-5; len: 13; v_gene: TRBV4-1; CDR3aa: ASSLGQGAGQPQH
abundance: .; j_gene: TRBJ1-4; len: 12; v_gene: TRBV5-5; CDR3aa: ASSQTGLNEKLF
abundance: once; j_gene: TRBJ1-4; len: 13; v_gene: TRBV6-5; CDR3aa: ASSRRGSTNEKLF
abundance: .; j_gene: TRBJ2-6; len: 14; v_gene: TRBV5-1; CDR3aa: ASSLAVGSGANVLT
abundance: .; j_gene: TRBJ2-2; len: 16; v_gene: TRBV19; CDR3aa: ASSVQTAGGPGTGELF
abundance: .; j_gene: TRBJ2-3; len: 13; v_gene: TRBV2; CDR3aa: ASRTSGATTDTQY
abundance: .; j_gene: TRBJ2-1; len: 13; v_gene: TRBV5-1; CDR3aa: ASSLGRPSYNEQF
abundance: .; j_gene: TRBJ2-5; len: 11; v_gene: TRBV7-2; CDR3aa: ASSFSGEETQY
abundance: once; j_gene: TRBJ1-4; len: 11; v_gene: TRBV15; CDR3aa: ATHRASNEKLF
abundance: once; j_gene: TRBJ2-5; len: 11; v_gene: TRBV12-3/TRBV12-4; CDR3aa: ASTPGDQETQY
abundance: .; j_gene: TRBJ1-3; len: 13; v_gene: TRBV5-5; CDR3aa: ASSLERASGNTIY
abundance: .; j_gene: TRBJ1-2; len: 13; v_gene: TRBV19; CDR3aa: ASSIGAGGNYGYT
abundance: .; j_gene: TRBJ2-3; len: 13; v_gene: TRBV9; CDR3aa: ASSVASMRPDTQY
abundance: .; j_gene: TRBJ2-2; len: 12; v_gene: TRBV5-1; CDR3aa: ASSPDRPTGELF
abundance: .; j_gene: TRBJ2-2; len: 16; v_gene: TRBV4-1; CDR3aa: ASSQDRYGGPGTGELF
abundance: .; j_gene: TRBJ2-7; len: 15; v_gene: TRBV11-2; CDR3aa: ASSLEPPGLADYEQY
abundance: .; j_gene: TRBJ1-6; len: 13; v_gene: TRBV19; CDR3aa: ASSEWGRGNSPLH
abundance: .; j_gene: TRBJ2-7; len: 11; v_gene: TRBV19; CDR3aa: ASSAGTGGKQY
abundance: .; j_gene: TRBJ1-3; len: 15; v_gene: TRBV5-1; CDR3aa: ASSPAGVGLAGNTIY
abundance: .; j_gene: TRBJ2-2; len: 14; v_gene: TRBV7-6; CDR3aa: ASSSLGLAGAGELF
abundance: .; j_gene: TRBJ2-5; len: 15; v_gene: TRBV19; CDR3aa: ASRGVRREQARETQY
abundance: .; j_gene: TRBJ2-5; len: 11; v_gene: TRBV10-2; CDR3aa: ASSIGQGGAQY
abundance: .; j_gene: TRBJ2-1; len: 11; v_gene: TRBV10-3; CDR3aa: AISEDSGGGQF
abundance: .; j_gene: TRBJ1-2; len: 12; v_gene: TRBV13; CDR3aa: ASSTHATGSGYT
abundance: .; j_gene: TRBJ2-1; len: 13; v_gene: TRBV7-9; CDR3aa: ASSPPGQGVNEQF
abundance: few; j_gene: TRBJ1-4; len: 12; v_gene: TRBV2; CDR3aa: ASSGPPTNEKLF
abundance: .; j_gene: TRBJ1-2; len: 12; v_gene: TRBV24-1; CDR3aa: ATSDSLTGYGYT
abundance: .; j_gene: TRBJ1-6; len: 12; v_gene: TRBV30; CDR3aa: AGRSGSYNSPLH
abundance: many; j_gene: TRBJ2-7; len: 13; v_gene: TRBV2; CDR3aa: ASSTGQPALYEQY
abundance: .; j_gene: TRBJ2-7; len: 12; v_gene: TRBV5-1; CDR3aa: ASSFSGGGYEQY
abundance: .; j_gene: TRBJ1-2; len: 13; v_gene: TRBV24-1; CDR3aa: ATSDLAGGKNGYT
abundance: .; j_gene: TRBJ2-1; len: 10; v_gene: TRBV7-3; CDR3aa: ASSKGADEQF
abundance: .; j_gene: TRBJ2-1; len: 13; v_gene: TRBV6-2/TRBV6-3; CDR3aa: ASSYEGESYNEQF
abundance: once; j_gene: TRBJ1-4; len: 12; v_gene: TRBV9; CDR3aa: ASSVDTGKEKLF
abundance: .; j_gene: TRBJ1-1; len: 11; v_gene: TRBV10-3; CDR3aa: AISTTGGAEAF
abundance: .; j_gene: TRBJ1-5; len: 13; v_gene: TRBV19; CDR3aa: ASSLSIGQGKAQH
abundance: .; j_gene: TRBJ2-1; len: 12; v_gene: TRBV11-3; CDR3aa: ASSGGPNYNEQF
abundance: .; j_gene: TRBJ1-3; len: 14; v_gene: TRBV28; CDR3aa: ASSLYRGRPGNTIY
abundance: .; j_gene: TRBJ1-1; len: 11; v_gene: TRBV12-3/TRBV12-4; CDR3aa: ASSGEQGTEAF
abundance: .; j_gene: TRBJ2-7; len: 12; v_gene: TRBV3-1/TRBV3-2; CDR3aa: ASSQVAGTALQY
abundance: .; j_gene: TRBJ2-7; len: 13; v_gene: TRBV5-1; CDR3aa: ASSPGGTVSYEQY